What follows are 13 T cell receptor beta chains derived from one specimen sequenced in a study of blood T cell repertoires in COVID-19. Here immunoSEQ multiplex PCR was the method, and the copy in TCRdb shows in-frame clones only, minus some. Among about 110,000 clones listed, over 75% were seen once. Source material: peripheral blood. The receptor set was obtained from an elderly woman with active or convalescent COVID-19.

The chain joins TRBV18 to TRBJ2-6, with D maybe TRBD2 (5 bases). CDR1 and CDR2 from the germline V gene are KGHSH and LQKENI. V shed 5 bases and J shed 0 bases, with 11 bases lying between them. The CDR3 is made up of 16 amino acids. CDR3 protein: CASSALRDSGANVLTF. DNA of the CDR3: TGTGCCAGCTCAGCGCTCCGGGACTCTGGGGCCAACGTCCTGACTTTC.

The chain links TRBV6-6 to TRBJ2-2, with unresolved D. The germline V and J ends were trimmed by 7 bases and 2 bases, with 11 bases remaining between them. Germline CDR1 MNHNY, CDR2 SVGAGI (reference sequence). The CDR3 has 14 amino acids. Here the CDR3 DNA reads TGTGCCAGCACCTTATACAGAAACACCGGGGAGCTGTTTTTT. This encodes CASTLYRNTGELFF.

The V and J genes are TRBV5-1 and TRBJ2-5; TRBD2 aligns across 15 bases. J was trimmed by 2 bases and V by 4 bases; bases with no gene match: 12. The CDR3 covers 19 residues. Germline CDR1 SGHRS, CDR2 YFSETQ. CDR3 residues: CASSRRTSGRAGWQETQYF. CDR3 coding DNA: TGCGCCAGCAGCAGGCGGACTAGCGGGAGGGCGGGGTGGCAAGAGACCCAGTACTTC.

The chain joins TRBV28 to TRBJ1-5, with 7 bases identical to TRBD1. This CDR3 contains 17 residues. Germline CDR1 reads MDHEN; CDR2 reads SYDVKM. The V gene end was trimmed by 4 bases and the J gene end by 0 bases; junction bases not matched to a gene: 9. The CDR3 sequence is CASSSGQRTPSNQPQHF. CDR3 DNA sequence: TGTGCCAGCAGTTCGGGACAGAGAACCCCTAGCAATCAGCCCCAGCATTTT. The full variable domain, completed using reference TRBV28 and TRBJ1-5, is DVKVTQSSRYLVKRTGEKVFLECVQDMDHENMFWYRQDPGLGLRLIYFSYDVKMKEKGDIPEGYSVSREKKERFSLILESASTNQTSMYLCASSSGQRTPSNQPQHFGDGTRLSIL.

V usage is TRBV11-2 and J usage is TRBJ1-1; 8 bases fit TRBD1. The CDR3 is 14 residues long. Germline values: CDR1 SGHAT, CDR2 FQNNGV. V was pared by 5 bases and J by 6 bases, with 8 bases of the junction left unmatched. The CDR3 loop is CASSNDRGLAEAFF. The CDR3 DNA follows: TGTGCCAGCAGCAACGACAGGGGTTTGGCTGAAGCTTTCTTT.

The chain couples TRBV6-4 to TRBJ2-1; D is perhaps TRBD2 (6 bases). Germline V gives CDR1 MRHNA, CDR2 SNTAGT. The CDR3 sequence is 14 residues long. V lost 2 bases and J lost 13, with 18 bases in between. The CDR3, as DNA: TGTGCCAGCAGTGACCAGCCCTCGGCGGGAAGCCAGTTCTTC. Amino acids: CASSDQPSAGSQFF.

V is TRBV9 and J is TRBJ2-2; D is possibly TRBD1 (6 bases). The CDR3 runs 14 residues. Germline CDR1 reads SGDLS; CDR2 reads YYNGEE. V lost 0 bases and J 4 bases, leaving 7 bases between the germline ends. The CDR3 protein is CASSVGGPTGELFF. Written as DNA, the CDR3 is TGTGCCAGCAGCGTAGGGGGGCCCACCGGGGAGCTGTTTTTT. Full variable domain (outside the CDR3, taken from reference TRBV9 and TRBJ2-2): DSGVTQTPKHLITATGQRVTLRCSPRSGDLSVYWYQQSLDQGLQFLIQYYNGEERAKGNILERFSAQQFPDLHSELNLSSLELGDSALYFCASSVGGPTGELFFGEGSRLTVL.

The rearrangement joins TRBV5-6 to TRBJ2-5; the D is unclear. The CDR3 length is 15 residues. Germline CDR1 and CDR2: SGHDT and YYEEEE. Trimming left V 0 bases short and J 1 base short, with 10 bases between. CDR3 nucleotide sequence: TGTGCCAGCAGCTTGGTTAGAGTAATCCAAGAGACCCAGTACTTC. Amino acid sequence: CASSLVRVIQETQYF.

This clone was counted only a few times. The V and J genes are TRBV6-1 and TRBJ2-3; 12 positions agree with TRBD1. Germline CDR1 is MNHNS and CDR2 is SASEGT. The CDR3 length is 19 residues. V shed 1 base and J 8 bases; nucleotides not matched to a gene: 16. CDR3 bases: TGTGCCAGCAGTGAAGATCCCCCCGGGACAGGGGGCGGTGGGATTACGCAGTATTTT. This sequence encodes CASSEDPPGTGGGGITQYF.

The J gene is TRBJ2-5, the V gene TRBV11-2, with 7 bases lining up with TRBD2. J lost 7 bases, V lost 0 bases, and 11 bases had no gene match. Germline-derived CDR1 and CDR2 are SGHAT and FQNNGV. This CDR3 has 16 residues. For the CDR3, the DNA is TGTGCCAGCAGCTTAGATCCTTCTGCCCAGCGGGGGACCCAGTACTTC. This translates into CASSLDPSAQRGTQYF.

The CDR3 DNA reads TGTGCCAGCAGCCAAGGATCCTTGGGGGGAGAGCAGTACTTC. It is translated as CASSQGSLGGEQYF. The genes are TRBV5-8 and TRBJ2-7; perhaps TRBD2 as D (6 bases). The V end was cut by 4 bases, the J end by 7 bases, with 18 bases between. Germline values: CDR1 SGHTS, CDR2 YDEGEE. The CDR3 extends over 14 amino acids.

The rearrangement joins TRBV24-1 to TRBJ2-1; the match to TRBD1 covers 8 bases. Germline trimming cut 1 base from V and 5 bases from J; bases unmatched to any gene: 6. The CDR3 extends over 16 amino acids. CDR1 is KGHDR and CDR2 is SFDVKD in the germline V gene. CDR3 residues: CATSDLRTGRDNEQFF. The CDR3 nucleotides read TGTGCCACCAGTGATTTACGGACAGGGAGAGACAATGAGCAGTTCTTC.

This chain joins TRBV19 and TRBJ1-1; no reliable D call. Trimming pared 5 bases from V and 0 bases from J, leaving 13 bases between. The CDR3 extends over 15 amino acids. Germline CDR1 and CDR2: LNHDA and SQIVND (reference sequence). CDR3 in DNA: TGTGCCAGTAGTCCCCATACGAGGATGAACACTGAAGCTTTCTTT. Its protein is CASSPHTRMNTEAFF.